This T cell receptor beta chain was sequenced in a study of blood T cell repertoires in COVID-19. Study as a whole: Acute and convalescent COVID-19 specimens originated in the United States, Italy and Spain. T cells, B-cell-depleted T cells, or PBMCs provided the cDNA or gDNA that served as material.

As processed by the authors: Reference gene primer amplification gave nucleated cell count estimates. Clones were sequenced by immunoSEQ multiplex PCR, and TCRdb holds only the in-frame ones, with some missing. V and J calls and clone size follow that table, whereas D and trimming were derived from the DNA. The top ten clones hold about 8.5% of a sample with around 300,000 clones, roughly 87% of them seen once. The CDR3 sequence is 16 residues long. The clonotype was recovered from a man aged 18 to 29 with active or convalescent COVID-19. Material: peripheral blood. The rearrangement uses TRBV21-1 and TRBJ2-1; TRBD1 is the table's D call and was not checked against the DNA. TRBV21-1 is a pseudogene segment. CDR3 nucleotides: TGTGCCAGCAGAAGAACCCGGGACAGGGATTACAATGAGCAGTTCTTC. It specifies CASRRTRDRDYNEQFF.